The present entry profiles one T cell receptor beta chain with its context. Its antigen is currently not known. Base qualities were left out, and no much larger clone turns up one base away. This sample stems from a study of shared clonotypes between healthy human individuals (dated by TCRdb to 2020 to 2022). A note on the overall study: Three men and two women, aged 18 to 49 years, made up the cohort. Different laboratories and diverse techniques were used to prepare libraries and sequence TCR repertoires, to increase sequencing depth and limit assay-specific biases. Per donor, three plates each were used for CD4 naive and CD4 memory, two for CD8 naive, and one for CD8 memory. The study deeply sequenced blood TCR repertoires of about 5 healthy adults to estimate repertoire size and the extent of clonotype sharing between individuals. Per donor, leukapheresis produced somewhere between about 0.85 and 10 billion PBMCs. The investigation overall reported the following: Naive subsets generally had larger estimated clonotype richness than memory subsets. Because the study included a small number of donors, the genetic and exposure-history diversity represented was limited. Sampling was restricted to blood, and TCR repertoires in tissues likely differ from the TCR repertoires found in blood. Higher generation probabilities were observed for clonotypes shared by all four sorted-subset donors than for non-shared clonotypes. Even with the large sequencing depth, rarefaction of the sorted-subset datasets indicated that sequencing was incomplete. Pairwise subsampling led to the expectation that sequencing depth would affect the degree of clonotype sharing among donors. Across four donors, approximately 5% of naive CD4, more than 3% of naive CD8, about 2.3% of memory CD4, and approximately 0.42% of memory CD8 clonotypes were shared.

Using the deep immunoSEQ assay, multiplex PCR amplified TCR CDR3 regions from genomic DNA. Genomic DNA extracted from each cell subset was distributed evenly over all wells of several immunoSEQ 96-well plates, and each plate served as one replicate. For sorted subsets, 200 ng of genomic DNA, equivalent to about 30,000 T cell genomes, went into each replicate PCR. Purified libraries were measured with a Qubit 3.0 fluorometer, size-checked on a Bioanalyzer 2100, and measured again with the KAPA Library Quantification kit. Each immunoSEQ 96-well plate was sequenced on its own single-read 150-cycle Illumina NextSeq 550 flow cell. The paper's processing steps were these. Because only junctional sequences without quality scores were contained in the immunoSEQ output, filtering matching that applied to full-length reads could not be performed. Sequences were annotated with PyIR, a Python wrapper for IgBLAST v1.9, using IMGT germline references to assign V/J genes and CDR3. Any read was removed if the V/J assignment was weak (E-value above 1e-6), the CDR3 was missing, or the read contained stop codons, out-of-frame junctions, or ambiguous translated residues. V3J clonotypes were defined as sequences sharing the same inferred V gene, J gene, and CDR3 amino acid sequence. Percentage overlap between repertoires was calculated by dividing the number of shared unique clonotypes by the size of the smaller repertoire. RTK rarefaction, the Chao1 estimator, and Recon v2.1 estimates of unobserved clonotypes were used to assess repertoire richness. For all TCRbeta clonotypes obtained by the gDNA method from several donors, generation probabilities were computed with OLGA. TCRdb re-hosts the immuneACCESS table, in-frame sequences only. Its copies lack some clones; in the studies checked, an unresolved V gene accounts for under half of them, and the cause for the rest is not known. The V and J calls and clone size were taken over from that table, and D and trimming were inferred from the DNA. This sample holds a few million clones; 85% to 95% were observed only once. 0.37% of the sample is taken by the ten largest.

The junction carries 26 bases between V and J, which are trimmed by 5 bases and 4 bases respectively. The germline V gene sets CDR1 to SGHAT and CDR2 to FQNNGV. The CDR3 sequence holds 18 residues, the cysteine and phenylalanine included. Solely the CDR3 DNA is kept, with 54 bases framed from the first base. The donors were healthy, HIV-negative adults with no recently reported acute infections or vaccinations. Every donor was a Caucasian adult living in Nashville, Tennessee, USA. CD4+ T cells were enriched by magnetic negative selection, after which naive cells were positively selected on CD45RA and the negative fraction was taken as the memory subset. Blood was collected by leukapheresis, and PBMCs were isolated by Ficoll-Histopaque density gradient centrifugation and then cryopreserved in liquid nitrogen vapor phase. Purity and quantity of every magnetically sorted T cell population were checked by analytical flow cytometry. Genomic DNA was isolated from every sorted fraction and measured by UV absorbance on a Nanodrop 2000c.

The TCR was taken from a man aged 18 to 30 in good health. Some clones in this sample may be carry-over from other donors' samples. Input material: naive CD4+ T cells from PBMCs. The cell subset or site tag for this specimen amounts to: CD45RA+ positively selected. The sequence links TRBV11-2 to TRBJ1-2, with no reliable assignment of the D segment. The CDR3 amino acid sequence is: CASSRLTPGTPRVYGYTF. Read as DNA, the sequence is TGTGCCAGCAGCCGACTTACCCCCGGTACGCCCCGGGTCTATGGCTACACCTTC.